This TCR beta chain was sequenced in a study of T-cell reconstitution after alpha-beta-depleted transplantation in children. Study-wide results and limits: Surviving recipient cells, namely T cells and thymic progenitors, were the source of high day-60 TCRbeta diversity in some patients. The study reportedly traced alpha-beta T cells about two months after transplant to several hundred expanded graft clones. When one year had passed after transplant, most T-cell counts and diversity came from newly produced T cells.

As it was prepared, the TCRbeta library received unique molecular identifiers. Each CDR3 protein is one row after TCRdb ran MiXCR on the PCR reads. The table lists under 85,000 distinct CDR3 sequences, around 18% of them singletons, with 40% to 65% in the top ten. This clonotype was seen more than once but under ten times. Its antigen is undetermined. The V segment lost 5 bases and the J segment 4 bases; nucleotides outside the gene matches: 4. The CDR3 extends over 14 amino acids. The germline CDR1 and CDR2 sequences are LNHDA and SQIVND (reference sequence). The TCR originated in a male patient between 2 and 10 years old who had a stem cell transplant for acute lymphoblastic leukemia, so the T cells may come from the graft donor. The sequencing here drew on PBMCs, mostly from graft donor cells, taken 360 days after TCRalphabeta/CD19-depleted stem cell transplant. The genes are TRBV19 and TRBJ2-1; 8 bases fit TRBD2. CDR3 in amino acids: CASSVTSGYNEQFF. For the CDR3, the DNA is TGTGCCAGTAGTGTAACTAGCGGTTACAATGAGCAGTTCTTC. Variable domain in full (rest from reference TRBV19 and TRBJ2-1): DGGITQSPKYLFRKEGQNVTLSCEQNLNHDAMYWYRQDPGQGLRLIYYSQIVNDFQKGDIAEGYSVSREKKESFPLTVTSAQKNPTAFYLCASSVTSGYNEQFFGPGTRLTVL.